The next 2 T cell receptor beta chains were all read from a single sample in a study of T cell repertoires in cytomegalovirus infection. TCRdb ran MiXCR on the reads and lists one entry per CDR3 protein. The sample contains 350,000 to 550,000 distinct CDR3 sequences, roughly 30% of which appear only once. The sequenced sample was PBMCs. These receptors all come from a human donor in good health (CMV status not recorded). Some clones in this sample may be carry-over from other donors' samples.

The V gene is TRBV27, the J gene TRBJ1-4; D not certain. Germline CDR1 and CDR2: MNHEY and SMNVEV (reference sequence). The CDR3 totals 17 residues. Trimming pared 8 bases from V and 0 bases from J, leaving 19 bases between. CDR3 amino acids: CASYPAYGGSTNEKLFF. The DNA for the CDR3 is TGTGCCAGCTATCCGGCCTACGGCGGATCAACTAATGAAAAACTGTTTTTT.

The V and J genes are TRBV2 and TRBJ2-1; TRBD1 aligns across 9 bases. This CDR3 comprises 18 residues. Germline CDR1 and CDR2: SNHLY and FYNNEI. V was clipped by 1 base and J by 5 bases; unmatched bases: 12. The CDR3 loop is CASSEVITGTGSHNEQFF. DNA for the CDR3: TGTGCCAGCAGTGAAGTAATAACCGGGACAGGGTCTCACAATGAGCAGTTCTTC.